This TCR beta chain was sequenced during a study of shared clonotypes between healthy human individuals. This clone was recorded a few times. The table came from immunoSEQ multiplex PCR; TCRdb's copy has only in-frame clones and leaves some out. The table records 2,500,000 or so clones, 85% to 95% of them present only once. V gave up 5 bases and J gave up 0 bases; unmatched junction bases: 6. The CDR3 has 16 residues. Germline CDR1 is SGHVS and CDR2 is FNYEAQ. The source is a man between 18 and 29 years old in good health. Some clones in this sample may be carry-over from other donors' samples. Sample: naive CD4+ T cells from PBMCs. Subset noted: CD45RA+ positively selected. The V and J genes are TRBV7-6 and TRBJ1-3; 8 nucleotides match TRBD1. CDR3 coding DNA: TGTGCCAGCAGCCGGGCAACAGGGGGCTCTGGAAACACCATATATTTT. This sequence encodes CASSRATGGSGNTIYF.